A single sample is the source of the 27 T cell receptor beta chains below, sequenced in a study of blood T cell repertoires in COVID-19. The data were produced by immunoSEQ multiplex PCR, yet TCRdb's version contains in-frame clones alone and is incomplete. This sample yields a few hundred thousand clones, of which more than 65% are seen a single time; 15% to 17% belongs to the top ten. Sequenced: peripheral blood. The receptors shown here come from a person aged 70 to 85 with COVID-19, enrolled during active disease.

The CDR3 region is CASARENQPQHF. The CDR3 nucleotides are TGTGCCAGCGCGAGAGAGAATCAGCCCCAGCATTTT. This rearrangement joins TRBV7-9 to TRBJ1-5; D uncertain. The CDR3 length is 12 residues. V was trimmed by 8 bases and J by 4 bases, leaving 9 bases between them. Germline CDR1 reads SEHNR; CDR2 reads FQNEAQ (reference sequence).

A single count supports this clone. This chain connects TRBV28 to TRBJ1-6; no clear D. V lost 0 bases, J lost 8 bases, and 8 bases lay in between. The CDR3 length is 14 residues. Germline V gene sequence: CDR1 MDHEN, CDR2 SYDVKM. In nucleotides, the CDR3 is TGTGCCAGCAGTTTATGGGGCCAAGATTCACCCCTCCACTTT. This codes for CASSLWGQDSPLHF.

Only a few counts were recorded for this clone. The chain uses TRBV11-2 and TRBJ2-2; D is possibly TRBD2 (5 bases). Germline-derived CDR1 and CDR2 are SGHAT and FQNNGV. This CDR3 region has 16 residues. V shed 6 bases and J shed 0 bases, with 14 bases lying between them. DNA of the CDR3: TGTGCCAGCAGTTATTATACCGGGGCGAACACCGGGGAGCTGTTTTTT. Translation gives CASSYYTGANTGELFF.

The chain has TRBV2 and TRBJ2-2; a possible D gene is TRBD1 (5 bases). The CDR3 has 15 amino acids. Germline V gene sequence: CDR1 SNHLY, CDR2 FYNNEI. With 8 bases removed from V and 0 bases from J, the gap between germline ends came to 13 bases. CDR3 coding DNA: TGTGCCAGCCGCCAGGGCGTTACGAACACCGGGGAGCTGTTTTTT. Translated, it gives CASRQGVTNTGELFF.

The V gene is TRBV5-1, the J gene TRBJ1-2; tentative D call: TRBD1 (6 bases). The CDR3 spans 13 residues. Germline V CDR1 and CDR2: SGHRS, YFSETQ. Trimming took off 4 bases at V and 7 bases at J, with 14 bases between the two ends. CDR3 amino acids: CASSLLDSPGYTF. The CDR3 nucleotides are TGCGCCAGCAGCCTATTGGACAGTCCTGGCTACACCTTC. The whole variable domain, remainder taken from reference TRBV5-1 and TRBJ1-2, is KAGVTQTPRYLIKTRGQQVTLSCSPISGHRSVSWYQQTPGQGLQFLFEYFSETQRNKGNFPGRFSGRQFSNSRSEMNVSTLELGDSALYLCASSLLDSPGYTFGSGTRLTVV.

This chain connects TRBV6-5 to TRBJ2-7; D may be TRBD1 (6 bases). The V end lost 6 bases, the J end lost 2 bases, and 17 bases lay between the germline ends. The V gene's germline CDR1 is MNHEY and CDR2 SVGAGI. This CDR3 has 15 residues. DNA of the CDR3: TGTGCCAGCAGCTACATGGGGGCCTTACCCTACGAGCAGTACTTC. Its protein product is CASSYMGALPYEQYF.

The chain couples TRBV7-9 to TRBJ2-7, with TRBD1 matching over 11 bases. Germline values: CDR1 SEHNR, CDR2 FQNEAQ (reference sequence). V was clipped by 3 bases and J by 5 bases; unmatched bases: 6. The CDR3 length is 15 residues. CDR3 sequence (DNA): TGTGCCAGCAGCTTTAGGACAGGGGGCATCCACGAGCAGTACTTC. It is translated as CASSFRTGGIHEQYF.

CDR3 region: CASDVGTEYNEQFF. DNA of the CDR3: TGTGCCAGCGACGTGGGGACAGAGTACAATGAGCAGTTCTTC. The chain joins TRBV6-5 to TRBJ2-1; 7 nucleotides match TRBD1. V lost 8 bases to trimming and J lost 4 bases; unmatched junction nucleotides: 8. Germline V gene sequence: CDR1 MNHEY, CDR2 SVGAGI. The CDR3 spans 14 residues.

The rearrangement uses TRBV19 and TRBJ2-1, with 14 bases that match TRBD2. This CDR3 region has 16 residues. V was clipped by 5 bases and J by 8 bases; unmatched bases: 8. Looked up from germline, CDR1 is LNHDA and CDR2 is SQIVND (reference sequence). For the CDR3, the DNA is TGTGCCAGTAGTCCGTCCGGGACTAGCGGGAGCTATGAGCAGTTCTTC. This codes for CASSPSGTSGSYEQFF. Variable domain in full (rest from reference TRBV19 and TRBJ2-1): DGGITQSPKYLFRKEGQNVTLSCEQNLNHDAMYWYRQDPGQGLRLIYYSQIVNDFQKGDIAEGYSVSREKKESFPLTVTSAQKNPTAFYLCASSPSGTSGSYEQFFGPGTRLTVL.

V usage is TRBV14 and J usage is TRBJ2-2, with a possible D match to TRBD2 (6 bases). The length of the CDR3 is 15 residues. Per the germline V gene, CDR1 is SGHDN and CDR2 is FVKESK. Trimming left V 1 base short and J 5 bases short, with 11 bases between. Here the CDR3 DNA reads TGTGCCAGCAGCCAAGCGGCTGGAGGGACCGGGGAGCTGTTTTTT. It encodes CASSQAAGGTGELFF.

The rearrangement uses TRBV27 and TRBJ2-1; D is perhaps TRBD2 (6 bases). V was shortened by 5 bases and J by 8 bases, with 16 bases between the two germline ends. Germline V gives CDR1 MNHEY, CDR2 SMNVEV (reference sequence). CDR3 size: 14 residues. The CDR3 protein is CASSPTSWGDEQFF. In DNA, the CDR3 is TGTGCCAGCAGTCCTACCTCTTGGGGGGATGAGCAGTTCTTC.

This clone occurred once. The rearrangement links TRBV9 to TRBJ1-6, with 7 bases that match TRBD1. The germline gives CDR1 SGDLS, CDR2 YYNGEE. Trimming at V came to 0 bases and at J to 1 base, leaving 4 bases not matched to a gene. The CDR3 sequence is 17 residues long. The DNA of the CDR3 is TGTGCCAGCAGCGTAGCTACAGGGGCATCCTATAATTCACCCCTCCACTTT. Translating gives CASSVATGASYNSPLHF. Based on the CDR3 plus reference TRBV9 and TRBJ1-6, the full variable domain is DSGVTQTPKHLITATGQRVTLRCSPRSGDLSVYWYQQSLDQGLQFLIQYYNGEERAKGNILERFSAQQFPDLHSELNLSSLELGDSALYFCASSVATGASYNSPLHFGNGTRLTVT.

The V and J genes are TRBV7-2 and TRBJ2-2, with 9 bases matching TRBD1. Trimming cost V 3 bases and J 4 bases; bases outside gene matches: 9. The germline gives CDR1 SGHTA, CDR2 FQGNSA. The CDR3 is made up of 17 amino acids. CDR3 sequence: CASSLKTGGLATGELFF. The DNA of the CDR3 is TGTGCCAGCAGCTTGAAAACAGGGGGCCTGGCCACCGGGGAGCTGTTTTTT.

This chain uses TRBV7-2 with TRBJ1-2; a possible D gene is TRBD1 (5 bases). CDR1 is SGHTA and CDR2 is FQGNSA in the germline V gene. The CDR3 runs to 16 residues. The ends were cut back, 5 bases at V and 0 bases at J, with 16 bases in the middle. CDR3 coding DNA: TGTGCCAGCAGCGCCCGACAGAAACCCTCTAACTATGGCTACACCTTC. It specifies CASSARQKPSNYGYTF.

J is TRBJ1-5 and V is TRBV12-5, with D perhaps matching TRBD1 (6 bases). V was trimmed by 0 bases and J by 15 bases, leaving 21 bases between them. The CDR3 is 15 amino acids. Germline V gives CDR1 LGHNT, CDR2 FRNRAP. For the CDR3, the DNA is TGTGCTAGTGGTTTGGTTGCGGGGGGCGTAGTAAACTGGCATTTT. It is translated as CASGLVAGGVVNWHF.

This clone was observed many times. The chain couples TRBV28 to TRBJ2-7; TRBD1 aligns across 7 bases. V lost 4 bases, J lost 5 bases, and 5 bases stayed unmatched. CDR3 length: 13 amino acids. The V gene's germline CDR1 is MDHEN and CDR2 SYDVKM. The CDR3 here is CASSSPDRDEQYF. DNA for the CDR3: TGTGCCAGCAGTTCCCCCGACAGGGACGAGCAGTACTTC.

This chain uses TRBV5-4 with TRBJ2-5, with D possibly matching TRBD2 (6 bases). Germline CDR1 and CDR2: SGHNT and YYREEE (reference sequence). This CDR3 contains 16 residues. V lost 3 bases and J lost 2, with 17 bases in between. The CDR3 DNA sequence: TGTGCCAGCAGCTGGGGACGGGGGTCCACACAAGAGACCCAGTACTTC. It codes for CASSWGRGSTQETQYF.

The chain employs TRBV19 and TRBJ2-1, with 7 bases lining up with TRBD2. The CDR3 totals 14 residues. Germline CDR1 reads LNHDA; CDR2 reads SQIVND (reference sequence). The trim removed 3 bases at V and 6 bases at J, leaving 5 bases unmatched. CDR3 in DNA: TGTGCCAGTAGTATGGGGGGGTTAGGCAATGAGCAGTTCTTC. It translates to CASSMGGLGNEQFF.

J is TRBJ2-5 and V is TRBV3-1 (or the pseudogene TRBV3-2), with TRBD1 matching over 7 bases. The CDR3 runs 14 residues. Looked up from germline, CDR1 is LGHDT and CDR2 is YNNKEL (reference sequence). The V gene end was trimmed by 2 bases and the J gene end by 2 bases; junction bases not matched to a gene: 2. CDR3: CASSQKTGQETQYF. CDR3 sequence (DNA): TGTGCCAGCAGCCAAAAGACAGGGCAAGAGACCCAGTACTTC.

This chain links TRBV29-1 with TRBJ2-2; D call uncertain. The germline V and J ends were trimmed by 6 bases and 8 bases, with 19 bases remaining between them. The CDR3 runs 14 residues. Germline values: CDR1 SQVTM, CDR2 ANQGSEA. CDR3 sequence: CSVEDSGRWGELFF. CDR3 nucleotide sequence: TGCAGCGTCGAGGATTCGGGTCGGTGGGGGGAGCTGTTTTTT.

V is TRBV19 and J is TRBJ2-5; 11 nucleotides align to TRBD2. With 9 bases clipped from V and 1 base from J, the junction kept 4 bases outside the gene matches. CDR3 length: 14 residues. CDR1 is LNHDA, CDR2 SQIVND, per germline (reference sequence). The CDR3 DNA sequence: TGTGCCAGCGCCGGGACTAGCGGCCAAGAGACCCAGTACTTC. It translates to CASAGTSGQETQYF.

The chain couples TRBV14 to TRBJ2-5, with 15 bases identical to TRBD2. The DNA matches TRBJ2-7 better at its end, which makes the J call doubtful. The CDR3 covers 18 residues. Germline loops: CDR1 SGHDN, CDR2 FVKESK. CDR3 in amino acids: CASSLGTSGRTRSYEQYF. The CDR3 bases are TGTGCCAGCAGTCTCGGGACTAGCGGGAGGACCCGCTCCTACGAGCAGTACTTC.

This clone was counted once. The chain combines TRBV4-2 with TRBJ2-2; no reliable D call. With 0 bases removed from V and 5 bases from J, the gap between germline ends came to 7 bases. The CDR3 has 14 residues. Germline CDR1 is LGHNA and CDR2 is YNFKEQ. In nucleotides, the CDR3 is TGTGCCAGCAGCCAAGATCAACAAACCGGGGAGCTGTTTTTT. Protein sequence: CASSQDQQTGELFF.

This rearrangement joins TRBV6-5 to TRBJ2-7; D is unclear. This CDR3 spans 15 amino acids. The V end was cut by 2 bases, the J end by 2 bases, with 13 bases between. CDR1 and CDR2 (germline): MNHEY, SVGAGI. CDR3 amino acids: CASSYASALAYEQYF. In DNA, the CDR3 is TGTGCCAGCAGTTACGCTTCCGCCCTAGCCTACGAGCAGTACTTC.

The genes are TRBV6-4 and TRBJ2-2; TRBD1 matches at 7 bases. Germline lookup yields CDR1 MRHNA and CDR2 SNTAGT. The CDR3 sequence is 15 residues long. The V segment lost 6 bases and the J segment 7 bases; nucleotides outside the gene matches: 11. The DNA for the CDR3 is TGTGCCAGCAGCGCCGGGTCCCAGGGGGTCGGGGAGCTGTTTTTT. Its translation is CASSAGSQGVGELFF.

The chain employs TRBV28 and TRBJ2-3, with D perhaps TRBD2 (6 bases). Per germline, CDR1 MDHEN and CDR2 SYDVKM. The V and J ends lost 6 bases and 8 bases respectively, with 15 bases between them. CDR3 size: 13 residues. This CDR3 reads CASSLGLLGTQYF. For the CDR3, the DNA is TGTGCCAGCAGCCTAGGACTACTGGGTACGCAGTATTTT.

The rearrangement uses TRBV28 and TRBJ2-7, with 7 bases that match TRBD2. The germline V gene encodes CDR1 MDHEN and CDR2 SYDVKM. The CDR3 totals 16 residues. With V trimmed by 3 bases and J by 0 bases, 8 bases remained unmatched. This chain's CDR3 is CASSFLAAAASYEQYF. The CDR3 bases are TGTGCCAGCAGTTTTCTAGCGGCTGCAGCCTCCTACGAGCAGTACTTC. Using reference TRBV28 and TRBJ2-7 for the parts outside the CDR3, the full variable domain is DVKVTQSSRYLVKRTGEKVFLECVQDMDHENMFWYRQDPGLGLRLIYFSYDVKMKEKGDIPEGYSVSREKKERFSLILESASTNQTSMYLCASSFLAAAASYEQYFGPGTRLTVT.